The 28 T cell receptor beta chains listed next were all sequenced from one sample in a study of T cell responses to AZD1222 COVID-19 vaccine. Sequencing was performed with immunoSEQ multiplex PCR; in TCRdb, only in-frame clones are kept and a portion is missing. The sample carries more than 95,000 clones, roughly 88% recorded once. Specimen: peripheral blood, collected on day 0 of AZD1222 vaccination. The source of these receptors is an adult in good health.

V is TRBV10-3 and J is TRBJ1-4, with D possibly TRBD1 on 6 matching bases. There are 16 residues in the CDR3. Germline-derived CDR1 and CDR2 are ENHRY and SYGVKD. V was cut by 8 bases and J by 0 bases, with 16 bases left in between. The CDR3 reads CAISGTLPATNEKLFF. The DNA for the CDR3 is TGTGCCATCTCCGGGACACTTCCTGCAACTAATGAAAAACTGTTTTTT.

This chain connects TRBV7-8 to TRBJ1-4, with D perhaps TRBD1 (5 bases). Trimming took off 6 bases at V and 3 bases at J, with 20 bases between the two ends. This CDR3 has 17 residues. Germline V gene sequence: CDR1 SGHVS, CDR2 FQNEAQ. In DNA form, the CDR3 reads TGTGCCAGCAGAGCCTGGGGCTCGGGAGGGTCTAATGAAAAACTGTTTTTT. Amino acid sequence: CASRAWGSGGSNEKLFF.

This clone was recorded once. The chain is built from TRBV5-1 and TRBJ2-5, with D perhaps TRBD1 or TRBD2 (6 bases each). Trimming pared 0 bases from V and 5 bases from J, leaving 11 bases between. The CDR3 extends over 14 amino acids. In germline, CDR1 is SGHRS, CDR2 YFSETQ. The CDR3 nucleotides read TGCGCCAGCAGCTTGGAGGGGGGCCGGGAGACCCAGTACTTC. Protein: CASSLEGGRETQYF.

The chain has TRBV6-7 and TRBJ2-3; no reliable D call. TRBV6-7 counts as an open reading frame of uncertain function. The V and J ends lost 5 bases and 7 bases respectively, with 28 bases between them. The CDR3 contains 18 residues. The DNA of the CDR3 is TGTGCCAGCAGTCAAGCCCTTCCCACCTCTCCCGGCAGGTATACGCAGTATTTT. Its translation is CASSQALPTSPGRYTQYF.

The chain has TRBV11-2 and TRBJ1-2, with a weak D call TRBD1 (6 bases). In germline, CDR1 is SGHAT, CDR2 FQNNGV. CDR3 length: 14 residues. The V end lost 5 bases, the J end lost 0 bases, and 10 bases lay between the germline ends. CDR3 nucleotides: TGTGCCAGCAGCCAACAGGGCCCTAACTATGGCTACACCTTC. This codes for CASSQQGPNYGYTF.

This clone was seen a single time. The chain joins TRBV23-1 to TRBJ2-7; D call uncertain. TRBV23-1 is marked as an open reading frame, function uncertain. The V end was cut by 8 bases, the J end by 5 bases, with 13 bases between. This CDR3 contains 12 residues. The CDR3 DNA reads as TGCGCCAGCGGACGGCTCTGGGACGAGCAGTACTTC. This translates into CASGRLWDEQYF.

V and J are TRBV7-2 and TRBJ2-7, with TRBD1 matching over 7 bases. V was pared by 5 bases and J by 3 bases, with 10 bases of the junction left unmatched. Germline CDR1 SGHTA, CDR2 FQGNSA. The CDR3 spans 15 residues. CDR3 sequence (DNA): TGTGCCAGCAGCAGGGGGCTGGGTGAAGGCTACGAGCAGTACTTC. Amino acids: CASSRGLGEGYEQYF.

Here the CDR3 reads CASSQRGQGAYEQYF. CDR3 sequence (DNA): TGCGCCAGCAGCCAGAGGGGACAGGGGGCATACGAGCAGTACTTC. The V and J genes are TRBV4-3 and TRBJ2-7; 12 nucleotides agree with TRBD1. The ends lost 3 bases at V and 4 bases at J; junction bases unmatched: 4. In germline, CDR1 is LGHNA, CDR2 YSLEER. CDR3 size: 15 residues.

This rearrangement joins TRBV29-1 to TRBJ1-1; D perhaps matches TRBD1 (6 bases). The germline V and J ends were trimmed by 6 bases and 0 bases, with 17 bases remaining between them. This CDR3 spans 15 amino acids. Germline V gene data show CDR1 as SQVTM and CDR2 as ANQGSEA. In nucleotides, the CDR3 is TGCAGCGTCAAGTCCGGGGGCGGAGTGAACACTGAAGCTTTCTTT. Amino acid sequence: CSVKSGGGVNTEAFF.

The CDR3 DNA reads TGTGCCAGCACCCTATTGGGGCTCGGTCCCTACGAGCAGTACTTC. As protein: CASTLLGLGPYEQYF. J is TRBJ2-7 and V is TRBV7-8; D is possibly TRBD1 (5 bases). V lost 7 bases and J 2 bases, leaving 18 bases between the germline ends. The CDR3 runs to 15 residues. Per the germline V gene, CDR1 is SGHVS and CDR2 is FQNEAQ.

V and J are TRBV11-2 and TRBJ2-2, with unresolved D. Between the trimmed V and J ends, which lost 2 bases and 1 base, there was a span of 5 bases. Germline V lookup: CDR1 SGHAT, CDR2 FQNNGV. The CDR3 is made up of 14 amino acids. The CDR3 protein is CASSLILNTGELFF. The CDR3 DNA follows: TGTGCCAGCAGCTTAATCTTGAACACCGGGGAGCTGTTTTTT.

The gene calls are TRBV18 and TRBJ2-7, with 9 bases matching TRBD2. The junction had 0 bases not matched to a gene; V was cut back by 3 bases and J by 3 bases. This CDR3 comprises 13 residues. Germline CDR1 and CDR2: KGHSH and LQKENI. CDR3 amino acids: CASSPSGSYEQYF. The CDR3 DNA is TGTGCCAGCTCACCTAGCGGGAGCTACGAGCAGTACTTC.

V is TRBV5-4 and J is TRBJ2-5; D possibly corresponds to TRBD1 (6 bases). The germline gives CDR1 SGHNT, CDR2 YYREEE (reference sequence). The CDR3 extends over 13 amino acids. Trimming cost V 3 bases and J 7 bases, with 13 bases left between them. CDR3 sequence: CASSSGDTRTQYF. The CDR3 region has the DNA TGTGCCAGCAGCTCAGGGGACACTCGGACCCAGTACTTC.

The CDR3 DNA sequence: TGTGCCAGCAGTCCCAGGAGGGGCTTCACTGAAGCTTTCTTT. Its protein product is CASSPRRGFTEAFF. This rearrangement joins TRBV27 to TRBJ1-1; D possibly corresponds to TRBD1 (5 bases). CDR3 length equals 14 residues. The V and J ends lost 5 bases and 4 bases respectively, with 14 bases between them. Germline V gene data show CDR1 as MNHEY and CDR2 as SMNVEV (reference sequence).

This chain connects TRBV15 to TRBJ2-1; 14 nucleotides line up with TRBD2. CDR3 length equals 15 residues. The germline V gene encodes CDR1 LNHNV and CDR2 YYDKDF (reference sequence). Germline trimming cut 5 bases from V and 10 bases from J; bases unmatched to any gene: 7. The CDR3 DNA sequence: TGTGCCACCAGCGGGGGACTAGCGGGGGCCTGGGAGCAGTTCTTC. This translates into CATSGGLAGAWEQFF.

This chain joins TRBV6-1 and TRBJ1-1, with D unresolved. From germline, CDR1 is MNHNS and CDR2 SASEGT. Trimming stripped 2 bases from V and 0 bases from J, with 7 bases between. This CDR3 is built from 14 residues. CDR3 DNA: TGTGCCAGCAGTGAAATAGGTCTGAACACTGAAGCTTTCTTT. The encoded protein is CASSEIGLNTEAFF.

CDR3 in DNA: TGTGCCACCCTGGGGACCCAGTACTTC. This encodes CATLGTQYF. The chain links TRBV21-1 to TRBJ2-5. TRBV21-1 is recorded as a pseudogene. The CDR3 loop spans 9 amino acids.

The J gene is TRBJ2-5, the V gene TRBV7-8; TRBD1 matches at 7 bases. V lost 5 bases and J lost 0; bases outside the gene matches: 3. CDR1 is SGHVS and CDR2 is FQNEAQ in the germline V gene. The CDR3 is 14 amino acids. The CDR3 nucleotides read TGTGCCAGCAGCCCGGGACAGTACCAAGAGACCCAGTACTTC. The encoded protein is CASSPGQYQETQYF.

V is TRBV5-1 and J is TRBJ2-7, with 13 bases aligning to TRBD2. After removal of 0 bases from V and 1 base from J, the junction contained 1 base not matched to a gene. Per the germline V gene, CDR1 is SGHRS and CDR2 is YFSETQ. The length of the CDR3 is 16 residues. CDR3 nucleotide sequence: TGCGCCAGCAGCTTGGCACTAGCGGGAGGGTCCTACGAGCAGTACTTC. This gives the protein CASSLALAGGSYEQYF.

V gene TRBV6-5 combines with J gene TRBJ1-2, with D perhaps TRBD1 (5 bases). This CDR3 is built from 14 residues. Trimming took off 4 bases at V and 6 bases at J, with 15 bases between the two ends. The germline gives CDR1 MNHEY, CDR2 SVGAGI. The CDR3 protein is CASSWGTEGHGYTF. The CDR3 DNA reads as TGTGCCAGCAGTTGGGGGACGGAGGGGCATGGCTACACCTTC.

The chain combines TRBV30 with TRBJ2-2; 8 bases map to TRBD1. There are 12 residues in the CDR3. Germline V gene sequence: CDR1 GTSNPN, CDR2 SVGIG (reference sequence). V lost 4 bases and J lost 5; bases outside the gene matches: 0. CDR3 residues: CAWNRGTGELFF. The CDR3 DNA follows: TGTGCCTGGAACAGGGGGACCGGGGAGCTGTTTTTT. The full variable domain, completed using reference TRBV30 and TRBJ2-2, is SQTIHQWPATLVQPVGSPLSLECTVEGTSNPNLYWYRQAAGRGLQLLFYSVGIGQISSEVPQNLSASRPQDRQFILSSKKLLLSDSGFYLCAWNRGTGELFFGEGSRLTVL.

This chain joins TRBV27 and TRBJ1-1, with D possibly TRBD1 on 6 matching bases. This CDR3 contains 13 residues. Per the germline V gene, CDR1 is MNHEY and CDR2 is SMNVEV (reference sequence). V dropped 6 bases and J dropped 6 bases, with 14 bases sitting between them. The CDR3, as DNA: TGTGCCAGCAGGTATCTAGGGGGACCTGAAGCTTTCTTT. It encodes CASRYLGGPEAFF.

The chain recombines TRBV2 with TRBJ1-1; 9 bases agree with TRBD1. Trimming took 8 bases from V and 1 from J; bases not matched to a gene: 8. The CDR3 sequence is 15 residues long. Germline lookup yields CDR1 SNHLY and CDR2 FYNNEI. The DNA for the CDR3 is TGTGCCAGCTGGGAGAACAGGGGGCCGAACACTGAAGCTTTCTTT. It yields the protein CASWENRGPNTEAFF.

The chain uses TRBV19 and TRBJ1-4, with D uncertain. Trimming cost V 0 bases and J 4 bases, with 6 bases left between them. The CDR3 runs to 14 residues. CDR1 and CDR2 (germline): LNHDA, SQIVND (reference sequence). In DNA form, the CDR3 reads TGTGCCAGTAGTATAGATCGAAATAATGAAAAACTGTTTTTT. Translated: CASSIDRNNEKLFF. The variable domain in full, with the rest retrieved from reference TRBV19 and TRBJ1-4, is DGGITQSPKYLFRKEGQNVTLSCEQNLNHDAMYWYRQDPGQGLRLIYYSQIVNDFQKGDIAEGYSVSREKKESFPLTVTSAQKNPTAFYLCASSIDRNNEKLFFGSGTQLSVL.

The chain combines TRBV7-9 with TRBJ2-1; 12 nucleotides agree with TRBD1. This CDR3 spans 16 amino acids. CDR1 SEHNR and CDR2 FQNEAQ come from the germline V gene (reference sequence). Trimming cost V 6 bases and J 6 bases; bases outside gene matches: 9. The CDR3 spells CASREPGQGAANEQFF. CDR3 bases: TGTGCCAGCAGGGAACCGGGACAGGGGGCCGCCAATGAGCAGTTCTTC. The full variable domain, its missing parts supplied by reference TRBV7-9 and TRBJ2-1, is DTGVSQNPRHKITKRGQNVTFRCDPISEHNRLYWYRQTLGQGPEFLTYFQNEAQLEKSRLLSDRFSAERPKGSFSTLEIQRTEQGDSAMYLCASREPGQGAANEQFFGPGTRLTVL.

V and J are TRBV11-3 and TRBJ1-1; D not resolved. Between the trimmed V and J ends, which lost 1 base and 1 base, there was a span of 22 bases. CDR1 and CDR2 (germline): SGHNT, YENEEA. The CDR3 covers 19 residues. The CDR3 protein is CASSLGPHSSSGGNTEAFF. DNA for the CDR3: TGTGCCAGCAGCTTAGGGCCCCATTCATCTTCTGGAGGGAACACTGAAGCTTTCTTT.

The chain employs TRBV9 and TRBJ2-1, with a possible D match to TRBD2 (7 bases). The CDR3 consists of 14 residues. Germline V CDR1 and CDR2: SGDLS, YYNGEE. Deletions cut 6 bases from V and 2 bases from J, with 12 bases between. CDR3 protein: CASKREGAYNEQFF. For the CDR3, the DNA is TGTGCCAGCAAAAGGGAGGGGGCCTACAATGAGCAGTTCTTC.

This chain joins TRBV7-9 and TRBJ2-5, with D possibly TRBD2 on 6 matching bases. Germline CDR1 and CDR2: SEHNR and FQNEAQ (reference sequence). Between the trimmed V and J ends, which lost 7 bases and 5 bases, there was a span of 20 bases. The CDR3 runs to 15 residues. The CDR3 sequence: CASTPGERELETQYF. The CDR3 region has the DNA TGTGCCAGCACCCCGGGGGAAAGAGAGTTGGAGACCCAGTACTTC.